Below are 9 T cell receptor beta chains sequenced from a single sample in a study of blood T cells in healthy people across ages. Using a J-beta primer mix together with a sample-barcoded 5' primer, a second PCR was run for about 6 to 12 cycles. One entry per CDR3 protein, called by TCRdb with MiXCR from the 5' RACE reads. The data show approximately 2,000,000 distinct CDR3 sequences, around 42% seen once. Material for sequencing was blood. The receptors come from a human donor in good health.

This chain links TRBV13 with TRBJ1-1; a possible D gene is TRBD1 (5 bases). The germline gives CDR1 PRHDT, CDR2 FYEKMQ (reference sequence). The CDR3 covers 15 residues. The germline V and J ends were trimmed by 8 bases and 3 bases, with 19 bases remaining between them. This CDR3 is CASSLNRGMDTEAFF. The CDR3 DNA is TGTGCCAGCTCCCTTAATCGGGGGATGGACACTGAAGCTTTCTTT.

The chain recombines TRBV12-3 or TRBV12-4 with TRBJ2-2; D is uncertain. Trimming pared 1 base from V and 3 bases from J, leaving 9 bases between. The CDR3 covers 15 residues. The DNA of the CDR3 is TGTGCCAGCAGTTTAGTAAACGGCTACACCGGGGAGCTGTTTTTT. Encoded protein: CASSLVNGYTGELFF.

The genes are TRBV29-1 and TRBJ2-1; the D is unclear. This CDR3 comprises 14 residues. Germline CDR1 is SQVTM and CDR2 is ANQGSEA. Trimming cost V 5 bases and J 2 bases, with 13 bases left between them. This CDR3 reads CSVIHHPTYNEQFF. CDR3 DNA sequence: TGCAGCGTTATACACCATCCGACCTACAATGAGCAGTTCTTC.

This clonotype was detected a few times. The rearrangement links TRBV20-1 to TRBJ1-2; D call uncertain. The germline V gene has CDR1 DFQATT and CDR2 SNEGSKA (reference sequence). The CDR3 contains 16 residues. Trimming took off 6 bases at V and 3 bases at J, with 23 bases between the two ends. The CDR3 nucleotides are TGCAGTGCCCTCTTGGCCTATAGCAAAAGCCACTATGGCTACACCTTC. Amino acids: CSALLAYSKSHYGYTF.

About this clonotype: The junction departs from the called germline gene at one end, perhaps through a read error. The chain joins TRBV3-1 to TRBJ1-5; D is undetermined. Germline V gene sequence: CDR1 LGHDT, CDR2 YNNKEL (reference sequence). CDR3 length equals 14 residues. DNA for the CDR3: TGTGCCGGCAGCCAAGAGGCGATTGGACAGCCCCAGCATTTT. Translation gives CAGSQEAIGQPQHF.

The chain is built from TRBV6-2 or TRBV6-3 and TRBJ1-2; TRBD1 agrees at 8 bases. J gave up 0 bases and V 5 bases, and 5 bases lay outside the gene matches. Looked up from germline, CDR1 is MNHEY and CDR2 is SVGEGT. The CDR3 spans 15 residues. The chain's CDR3 is CASSDGDRTNYGYTF. DNA for the CDR3: TGTGCCAGCAGTGACGGGGACAGGACTAACTATGGCTACACCTTC.

The rearrangement links TRBV7-2 to TRBJ1-6, with D hard to call. Germline V CDR1 and CDR2: SGHTA, FQGNSA. The CDR3 sequence is 14 residues long. Trimming left V 5 bases short and J 9 bases short, with 14 bases between. The CDR3 here is CASSPRGRGSPLHF. CDR3 DNA sequence: TGTGCCAGCAGCCCAAGAGGGAGAGGTTCACCCCTCCACTTT.

The chain joins TRBV12-3 or TRBV12-4 to TRBJ2-2; no firm D call. Trimming removed 6 bases at V and 6 bases at J, with 14 bases between. This CDR3 is built from 14 residues. CDR3 sequence reads: CASRGGSTAGELFF. CDR3 nucleotide sequence: TGTGCCAGCAGGGGCGGCTCAACAGCCGGGGAGCTGTTTTTT.

The chain has TRBV24-1 and TRBJ2-5; D perhaps matches TRBD1 (5 bases). The CDR3 is 14 residues long. The germline gives CDR1 KGHDR, CDR2 SFDVKD. V lost 3 bases to trimming and J lost 5 bases, with 12 bases between them. The CDR3 reads CATSDIRVRETQYF. In DNA, the CDR3 is TGTGCCACCAGTGATATCAGGGTACGCGAGACCCAGTACTTC.